The source of this T cell receptor beta chain is a study of response to subunit inactivated influenza vaccine. Broader study findings: Seasonal influenza vaccination, on each occasion, was suggested by the authors to recruit few new T cells.

To note about this clonotype: The target antigen is unknown.

The CDR3 runs to 14 residues. V shed 0 bases and J shed 4 bases, with 12 bases lying between them. Germline assignment: CDR1 DFQATT and CDR2 SNEGSKA (reference sequence). TCRdb processed the RT-PCR reads anew with MiXCR; each CDR3 protein has one entry. Of fewer than 600,000 distinct CDR3 sequences detected, more than 7% appear once; the ten largest clones hold roughly 13%. The sequence was obtained from a man aged 50 to 69 who received an inactivated influenza vaccine. This specimen was PBMCs from blood, taken around 25 months after vaccination. The J gene is TRBJ1-1, the V gene TRBV20-1; a weak D match, TRBD1 (6 bases). The CDR3 protein is CSARDGGRGTEAFF. The CDR3 nucleotides read TGCAGTGCTAGAGATGGGGGCCGCGGCACTGAAGCTTTCTTT.